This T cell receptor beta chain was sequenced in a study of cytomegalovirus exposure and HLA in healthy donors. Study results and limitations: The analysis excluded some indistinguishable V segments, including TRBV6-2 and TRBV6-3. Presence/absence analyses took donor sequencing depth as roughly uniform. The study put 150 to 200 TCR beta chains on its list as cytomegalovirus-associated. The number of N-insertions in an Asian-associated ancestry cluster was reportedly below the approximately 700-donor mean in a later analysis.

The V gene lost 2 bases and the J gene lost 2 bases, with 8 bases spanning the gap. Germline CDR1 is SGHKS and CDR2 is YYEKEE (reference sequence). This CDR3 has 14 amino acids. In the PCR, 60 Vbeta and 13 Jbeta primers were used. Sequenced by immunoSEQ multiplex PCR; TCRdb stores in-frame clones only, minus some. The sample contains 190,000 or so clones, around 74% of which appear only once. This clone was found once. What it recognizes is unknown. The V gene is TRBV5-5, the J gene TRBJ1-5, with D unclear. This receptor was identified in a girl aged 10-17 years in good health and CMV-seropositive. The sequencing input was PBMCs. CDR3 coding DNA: TGTGCCAGCAGCTTAGGAGGACGCAATCAGCCCCAGCATTTT. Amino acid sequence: CASSLGGRNQPQHF.